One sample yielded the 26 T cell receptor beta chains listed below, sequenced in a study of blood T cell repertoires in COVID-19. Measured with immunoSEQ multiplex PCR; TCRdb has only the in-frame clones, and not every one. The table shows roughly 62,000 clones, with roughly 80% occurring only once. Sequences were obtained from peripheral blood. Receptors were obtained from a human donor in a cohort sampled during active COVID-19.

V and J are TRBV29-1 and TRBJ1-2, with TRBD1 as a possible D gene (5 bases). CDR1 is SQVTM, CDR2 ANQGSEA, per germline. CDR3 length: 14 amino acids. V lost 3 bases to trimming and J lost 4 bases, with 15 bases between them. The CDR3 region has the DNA TGCAGCGTTGACGAGACAGCAGGAGCCTATGGCTACACCTTC. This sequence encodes CSVDETAGAYGYTF.

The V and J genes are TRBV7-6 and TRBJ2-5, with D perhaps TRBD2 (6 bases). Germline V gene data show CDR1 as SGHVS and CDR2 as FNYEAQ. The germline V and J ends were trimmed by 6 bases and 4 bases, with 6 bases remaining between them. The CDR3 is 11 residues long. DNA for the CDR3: TGTGCCAGCAGGGGGGGAGAGACCCAGTACTTC. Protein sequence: CASRGGETQYF.

The CDR3 region has the DNA TGTGCCAGCAGCCGCGATCATAACTATGGCTACACCTTC. Protein: CASSRDHNYGYTF. The V call is TRBV5-4, the J call TRBJ1-2; no clear D gene. Germline loops: CDR1 SGHNT, CDR2 YYREEE (reference sequence). The V and J ends lost 4 bases and 1 base respectively, with 8 bases between them. The CDR3 loop spans 13 amino acids.

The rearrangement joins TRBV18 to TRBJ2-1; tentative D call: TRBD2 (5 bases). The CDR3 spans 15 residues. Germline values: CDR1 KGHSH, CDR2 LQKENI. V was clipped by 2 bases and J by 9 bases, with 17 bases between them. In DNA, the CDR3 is TGTGCCAGCTCACCAGCTAGCTCCCAAGATGGTGAGCAGTTCTTC. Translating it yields CASSPASSQDGEQFF.

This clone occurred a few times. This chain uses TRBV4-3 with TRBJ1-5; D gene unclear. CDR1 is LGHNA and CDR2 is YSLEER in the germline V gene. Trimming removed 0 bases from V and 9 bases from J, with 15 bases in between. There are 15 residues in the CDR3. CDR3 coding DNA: TGCGCCAGCAGCCAAGAGTACTCACCCTCTCGGCCCCAGCATTTT. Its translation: CASSQEYSPSRPQHF.

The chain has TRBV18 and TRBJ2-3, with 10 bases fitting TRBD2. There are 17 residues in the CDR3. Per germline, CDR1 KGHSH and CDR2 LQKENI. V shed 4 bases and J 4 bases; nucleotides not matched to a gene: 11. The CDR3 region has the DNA TGTGCCAGCTCACTACTCCTAGCGGGAGCCCTCCCAGATACGCAGTATTTT. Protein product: CASSLLLAGALPDTQYF.

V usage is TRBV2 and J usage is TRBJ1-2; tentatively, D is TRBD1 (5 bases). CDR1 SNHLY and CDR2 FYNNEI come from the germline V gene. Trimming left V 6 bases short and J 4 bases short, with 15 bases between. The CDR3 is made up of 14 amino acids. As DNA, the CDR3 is TGTGCCAGCAGGAAACCGGGACTGATCTATGGCTACACCTTC. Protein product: CASRKPGLIYGYTF.

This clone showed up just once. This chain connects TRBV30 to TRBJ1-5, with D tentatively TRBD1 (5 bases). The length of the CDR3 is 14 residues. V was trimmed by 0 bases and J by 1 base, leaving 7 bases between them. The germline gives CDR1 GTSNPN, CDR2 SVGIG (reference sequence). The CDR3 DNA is TGTGCCTGGAGTGTAAGGGGAAGCAATCAGCCCCAGCATTTT. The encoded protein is CAWSVRGSNQPQHF.

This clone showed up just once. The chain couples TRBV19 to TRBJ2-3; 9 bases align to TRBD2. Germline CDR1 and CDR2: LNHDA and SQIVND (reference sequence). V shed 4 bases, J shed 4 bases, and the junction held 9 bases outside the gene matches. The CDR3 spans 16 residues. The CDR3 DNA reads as TGTGCCAGTAGTACTCAGCGGGGGGCGGTCCCAGATACGCAGTATTTT. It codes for CASSTQRGAVPDTQYF.

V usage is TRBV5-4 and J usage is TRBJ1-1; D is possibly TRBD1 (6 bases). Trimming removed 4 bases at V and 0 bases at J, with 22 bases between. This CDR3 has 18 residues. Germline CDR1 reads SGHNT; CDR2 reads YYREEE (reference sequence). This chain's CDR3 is CASSPKWSTGSMNTEAFF. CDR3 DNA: TGTGCCAGCAGCCCCAAATGGAGTACAGGGTCGATGAACACTGAAGCTTTCTTT.

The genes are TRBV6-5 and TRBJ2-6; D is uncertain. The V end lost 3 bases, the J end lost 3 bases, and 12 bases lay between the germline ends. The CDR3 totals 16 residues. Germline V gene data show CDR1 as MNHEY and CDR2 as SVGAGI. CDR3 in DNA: TGTGCCAGCAGTTATCGTCGGGTCGGTGGGGCCAACGTCCTGACTTTC. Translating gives CASSYRRVGGANVLTF.

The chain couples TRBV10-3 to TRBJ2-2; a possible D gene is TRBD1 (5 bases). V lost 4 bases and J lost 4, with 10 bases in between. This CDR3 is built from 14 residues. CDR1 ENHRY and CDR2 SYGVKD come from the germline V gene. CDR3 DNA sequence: TGTGCCATCAGTGGGCAGGGAATCACCGGGGAGCTGTTTTTT. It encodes CAISGQGITGELFF.

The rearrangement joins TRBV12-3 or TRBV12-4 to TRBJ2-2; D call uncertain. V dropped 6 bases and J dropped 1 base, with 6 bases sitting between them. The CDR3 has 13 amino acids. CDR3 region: CASSPLNTGELFF. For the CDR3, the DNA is TGTGCCAGCAGCCCACTGAACACCGGGGAGCTGTTTTTT.

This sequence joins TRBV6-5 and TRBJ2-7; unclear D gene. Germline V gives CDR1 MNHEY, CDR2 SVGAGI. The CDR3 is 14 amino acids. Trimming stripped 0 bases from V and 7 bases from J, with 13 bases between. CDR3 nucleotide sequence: TGTGCCAGCAGTTACTCGTATAGAAATGAGGAGCAGTACTTC. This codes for CASSYSYRNEEQYF.

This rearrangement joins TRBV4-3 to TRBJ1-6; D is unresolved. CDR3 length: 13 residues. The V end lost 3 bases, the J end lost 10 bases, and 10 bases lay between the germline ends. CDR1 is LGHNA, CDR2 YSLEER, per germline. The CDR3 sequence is CASSQELGSPLHF. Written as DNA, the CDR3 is TGCGCCAGCAGCCAGGAATTGGGCTCACCCCTCCACTTT.

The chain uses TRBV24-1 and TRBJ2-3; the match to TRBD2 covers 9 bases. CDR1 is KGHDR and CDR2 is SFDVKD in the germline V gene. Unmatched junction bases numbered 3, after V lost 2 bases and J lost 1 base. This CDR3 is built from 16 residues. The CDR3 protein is CATSDSAGGGTDTQYF. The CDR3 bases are TGTGCCACCAGTGATTCAGCGGGAGGAGGCACAGATACGCAGTATTTT.

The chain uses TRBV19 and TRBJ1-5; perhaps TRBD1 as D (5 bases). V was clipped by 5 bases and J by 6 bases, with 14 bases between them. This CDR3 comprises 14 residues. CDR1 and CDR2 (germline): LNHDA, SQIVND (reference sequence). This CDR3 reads CASSQGRGGQPQHF. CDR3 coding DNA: TGTGCCAGTAGTCAGGGACGGGGAGGTCAGCCCCAGCATTTT.

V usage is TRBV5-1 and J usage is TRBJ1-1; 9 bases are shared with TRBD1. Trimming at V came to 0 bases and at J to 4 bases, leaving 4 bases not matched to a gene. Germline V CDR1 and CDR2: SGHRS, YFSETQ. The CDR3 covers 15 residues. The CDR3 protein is CASSLVGQGVTEAFF. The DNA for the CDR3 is TGCGCCAGCAGCTTGGTGGGACAGGGTGTCACTGAAGCTTTCTTT.

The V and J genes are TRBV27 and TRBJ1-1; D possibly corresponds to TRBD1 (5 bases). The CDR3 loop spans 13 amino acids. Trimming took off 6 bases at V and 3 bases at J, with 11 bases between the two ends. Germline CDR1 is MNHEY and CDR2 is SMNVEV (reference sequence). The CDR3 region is CASRLDSYTEAFF. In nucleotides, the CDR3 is TGTGCCAGCAGGCTAGACAGCTACACTGAAGCTTTCTTT.

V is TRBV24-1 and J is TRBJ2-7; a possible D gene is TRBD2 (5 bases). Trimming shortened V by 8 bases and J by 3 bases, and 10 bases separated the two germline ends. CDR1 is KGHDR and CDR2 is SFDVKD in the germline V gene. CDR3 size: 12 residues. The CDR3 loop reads CATTPSHYEQYF. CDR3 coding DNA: TGTGCCACCACTCCTAGCCACTACGAGCAGTACTTC.

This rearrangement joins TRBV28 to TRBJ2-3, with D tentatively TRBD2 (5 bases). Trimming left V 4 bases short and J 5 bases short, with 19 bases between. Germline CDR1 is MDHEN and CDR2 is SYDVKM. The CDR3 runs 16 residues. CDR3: CASSSPGSRERDTQYF. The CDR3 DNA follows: TGTGCCAGCAGTTCACCGGGGTCCCGGGAAAGAGATACGCAGTATTTT.

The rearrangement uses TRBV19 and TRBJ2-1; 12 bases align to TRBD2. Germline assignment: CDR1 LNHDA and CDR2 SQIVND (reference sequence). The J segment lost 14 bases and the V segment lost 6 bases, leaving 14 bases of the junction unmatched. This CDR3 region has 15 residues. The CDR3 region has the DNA TGTGCCAGTAGAACTGGGACTAGCGGGTTGGTAGGGGAGTTCTTC. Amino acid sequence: CASRTGTSGLVGEFF.

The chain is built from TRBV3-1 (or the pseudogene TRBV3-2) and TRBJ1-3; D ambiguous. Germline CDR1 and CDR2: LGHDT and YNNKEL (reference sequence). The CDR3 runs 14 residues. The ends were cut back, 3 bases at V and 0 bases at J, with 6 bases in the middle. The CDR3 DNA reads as TGTGCCAGCAGCCAGACATTCTCTGGAAACACCATATATTTT. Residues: CASSQTFSGNTIYF.

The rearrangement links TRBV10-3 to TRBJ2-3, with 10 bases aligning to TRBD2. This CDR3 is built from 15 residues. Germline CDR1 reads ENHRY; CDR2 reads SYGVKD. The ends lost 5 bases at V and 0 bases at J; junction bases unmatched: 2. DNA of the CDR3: TGTGCCATCAGTCTAGCGGGGGCCAGCACAGATACGCAGTATTTT. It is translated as CAISLAGASTDTQYF.

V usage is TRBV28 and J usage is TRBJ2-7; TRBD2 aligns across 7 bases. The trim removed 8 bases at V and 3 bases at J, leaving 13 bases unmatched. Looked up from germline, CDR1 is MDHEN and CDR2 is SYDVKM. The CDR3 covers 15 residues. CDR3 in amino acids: CASPPVGGPFYEQYF. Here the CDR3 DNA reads TGTGCCAGCCCCCCTGTGGGAGGGCCTTTCTACGAGCAGTACTTC.

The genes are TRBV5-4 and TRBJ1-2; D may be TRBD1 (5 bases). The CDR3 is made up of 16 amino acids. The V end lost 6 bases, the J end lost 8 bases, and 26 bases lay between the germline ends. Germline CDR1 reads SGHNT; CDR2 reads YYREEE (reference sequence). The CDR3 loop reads CASTFAPGLKRGGYTF. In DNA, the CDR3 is TGTGCCAGCACCTTCGCCCCGGGACTCAAGAGAGGGGGCTACACCTTC.